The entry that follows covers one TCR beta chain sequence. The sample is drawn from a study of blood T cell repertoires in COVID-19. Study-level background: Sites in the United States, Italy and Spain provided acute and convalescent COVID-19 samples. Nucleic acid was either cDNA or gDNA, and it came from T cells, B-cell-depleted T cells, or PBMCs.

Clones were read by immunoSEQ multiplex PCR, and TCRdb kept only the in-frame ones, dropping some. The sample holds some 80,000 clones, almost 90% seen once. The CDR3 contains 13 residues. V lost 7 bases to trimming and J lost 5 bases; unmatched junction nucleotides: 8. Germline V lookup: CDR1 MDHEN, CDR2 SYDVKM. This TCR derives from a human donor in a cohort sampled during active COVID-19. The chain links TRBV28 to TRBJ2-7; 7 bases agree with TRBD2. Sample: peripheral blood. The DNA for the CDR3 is TGTGCCAGCATGGGAGGGAGGTCCCACGAGCAGTACTTC. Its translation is CASMGGRSHEQYF.